The rows below give T cell receptor beta chains drawn from one sample of a study of shared clonotypes between healthy human individuals. Assay: immunoSEQ multiplex PCR; the TCRdb copy retains only in-frame clones and omits some. The sample lists some 1.5 million clones; roughly 98% were seen once. The sample comprised naive CD4+ T cells sorted from blood. These receptors were obtained from a man aged 25-45 years in good health. CDR3s include the opening cysteine and the closing phenylalanine or tryptophan. Each record gives: J gene, V gene, D gene, CDR3 protein, CDR3 DNA. D genes are given only for firm matches.

j_call: TRBJ1-2
v_call: TRBV25-1
d_call: .
cdr3_aa: CASRMDGANYGYTF
cdr3_nt: TGTGCCAGCAGAATGGATGGGGCTAACTATGGCTACACCTTC

j_call: TRBJ2-3
v_call: TRBV27
d_call: .
cdr3_aa: CARIASTDTQYF
cdr3_nt: TGTGCCAGGATAGCTAGCACAGATACGCAGTATTTT

j_call: TRBJ2-7
v_call: TRBV2
d_call: TRBD2
cdr3_aa: CASRGPAGVYF
cdr3_nt: TGTGCCAGCAGGGGGCCGGCGGGAGTGTACTTC

j_call: TRBJ1-4
v_call: TRBV14
d_call: TRBD1
cdr3_aa: CASRPGTVVEKLFF
cdr3_nt: TGTGCCAGCCGACCTGGGACAGTCGTCGAAAAACTGTTTTTT

j_call: TRBJ2-7
v_call: TRBV10-3
d_call: TRBD2
cdr3_aa: CAISESGGSNYEQYF
cdr3_nt: TGTGCCATCAGTGAGTCGGGGGGGTCAAACTACGAGCAGTACTTC

j_call: TRBJ2-3
v_call: TRBV28
d_call: .
cdr3_aa: CASSLVRDTQYF
cdr3_nt: TGTGCCAGCAGTTTGGTTAGAGATACGCAGTATTTT

j_call: TRBJ2-3
v_call: TRBV28
d_call: .
cdr3_aa: CASSLDGGTDTQYF
cdr3_nt: TGTGCCAGCAGTTTAGACGGCGGCACAGATACGCAGTATTTT

j_call: TRBJ2-5
v_call: TRBV4-1
d_call: TRBD1
cdr3_aa: CASSRGQGGETQYF
cdr3_nt: TGCGCCAGCAGCCGGGGACAGGGAGGAGAGACCCAGTACTTC

j_call: TRBJ2-1
v_call: TRBV9
d_call: TRBD2
cdr3_aa: CASSVRAGHNEQFF
cdr3_nt: TGTGCCAGCAGCGTAAGAGCGGGGCACAATGAGCAGTTCTTC

j_call: TRBJ2-2
v_call: TRBV18
d_call: TRBD1
cdr3_aa: CASADRENTGELFF
cdr3_nt: TGTGCCAGCGCAGACAGGGAGAACACCGGGGAGCTGTTTTTT

j_call: TRBJ1-1
v_call: TRBV5-1
d_call: .
cdr3_aa: CASSLAVQGNTEAFF
cdr3_nt: TGCGCCAGCAGCTTGGCAGTTCAGGGGAACACTGAAGCTTTCTTT

j_call: TRBJ2-7
v_call: TRBV7-7
d_call: TRBD1
cdr3_aa: CASSLRQGERSYF
cdr3_nt: TGTGCCAGCAGCTTAAGACAGGGAGAAAGGTCGTACTTC

j_call: TRBJ1-3
v_call: TRBV18
d_call: .
cdr3_aa: CASSPISGPGNTIYF
cdr3_nt: TGTGCCAGCTCACCAATCTCAGGCCCCGGAAACACCATATATTTT

j_call: TRBJ1-1
v_call: TRBV9
d_call: TRBD1
cdr3_aa: CASSVMPGTGRNTEAFF
cdr3_nt: TGTGCCAGCAGCGTAATGCCCGGGACAGGGCGTAACACTGAAGCTTTCTTT

j_call: TRBJ2-1
v_call: TRBV5-1
d_call: .
cdr3_aa: CASSLDLGYNEQFF
cdr3_nt: TGCGCCAGCAGCTTGGACTTGGGCTACAATGAGCAGTTCTTC